This TCR beta chain was sequenced in a study of cytomegalovirus exposure and HLA in healthy donors. On the study more broadly: The same platform used for the 666 first-cohort repertoires was also used for the 130 or so validation repertoires, as a later analysis reported. Study results and limitations: In the 130 or so validation repertoires, a later analysis found that first-cohort TCR clusters tended to co-occur. Reports credit the classifier with highly specific, highly sensitive diagnosis of cytomegalovirus status.

V was pared by 5 bases and J by 10 bases, with 21 bases between. The CDR3 runs 16 residues. CDR1 and CDR2 (germline): SGHAT, FQDESV (reference sequence). Produced via immunoSEQ multiplex PCR; TCRdb's table is partial and in-frame only. The sample holds a few hundred thousand clones, approximately 88% seen once. Concerning this clone: Its antigen is as yet unknown.

Specimen: PBMCs. V is TRBV11-1 and J is TRBJ1-6, with unresolved D. This TCR derives from a man aged 25-45 years in good health and CMV-seronegative. CDR3 amino acids: CASSPERGRPNSPLHF. The CDR3 DNA follows: TGTGCCAGCAGCCCCGAAAGAGGTAGACCAAACTCACCCCTCCACTTT.